The present T cell receptor beta chain was sequenced within a study of blood T cell repertoires in COVID-19. The method was immunoSEQ multiplex PCR; TCRdb's version includes in-frame clones alone and lacks a portion of them. Of about 83,000 clones in the sample, approximately 80% were seen once. This CDR3 has 13 residues. V dropped 4 bases and J dropped 4 bases, with 8 bases sitting between them. Germline loops: CDR1 SGHNT, CDR2 YENEEA. This sequence originates from an elderly woman with acute or convalescent COVID-19. The V and J genes are TRBV11-3 and TRBJ2-1; D not certain. Sequenced sample: peripheral blood. DNA for the CDR3: TGTGCCAGCAGCTCATCAGTGTACAATGAGCAGTTCTTC. Encoded protein: CASSSSVYNEQFF.